Below are 23 T cell receptor beta chains sequenced from a single sample in a study of T cells after yellow fever vaccination. In TCRdb, the 5' RACE reads were re-called with MiXCR into one record per CDR3 protein. The sample records nearly 70,000 distinct CDR3 sequences, 5% to 8% being singletons. This specimen consisted of CD8+ T cells sorted from PBMCs, obtained about 49 days after the first yellow fever vaccination. The receptors were gathered from a man younger than 35 who received the YFV17D yellow fever vaccine.

This clonotype was counted many times. This chain links TRBV12-3 or TRBV12-4 with TRBJ2-3; 7 nucleotides line up with TRBD1. This CDR3 contains 14 residues. J gave up 8 bases and V 5 bases, and 10 bases lay outside the gene matches. Here the CDR3 reads CASSQTGPAGTQYF. CDR3 DNA: TGTGCCAGCAGTCAGACAGGGCCCGCTGGTACGCAGTATTTT.

This clonotype was observed at least ten times. The CDR3 DNA sequence: TGTGCCAGCAGCTTAGTAATGCCTGGCTCTGGGGCCAACGTCCTGACTTTC. Residues: CASSLVMPGSGANVLTF. The rearrangement links TRBV11-2 to TRBJ2-6, with D unresolved. The V gene's germline CDR1 is SGHAT and CDR2 FQNNGV. V gave up 1 base and J gave up 0 bases, with 10 bases separating them. CDR3 size: 17 residues.

This clonotype has ten or more counts. This chain connects TRBV27 to TRBJ2-7, with D unresolved. The CDR3 runs 12 residues. Trimming took off 6 bases at V and 7 bases at J, with 13 bases between the two ends. CDR1 is MNHEY, CDR2 SMNVEV, per germline (reference sequence). The CDR3 sequence: CASRSGVKEQYF. CDR3 sequence (DNA): TGTGCCAGCAGGTCAGGCGTTAAAGAGCAGTACTTC.

In its sample, this clonotype was seen many times. The gene calls are TRBV27 and TRBJ2-1; 8 nucleotides line up with TRBD1. The ends lost 5 bases at V and 5 bases at J; junction bases unmatched: 8. Per germline, CDR1 MNHEY and CDR2 SMNVEV (reference sequence). The CDR3 totals 15 residues. Here the CDR3 DNA reads TGTGCCAGCAGTCTAGGACAGGGAGGCCACAATGAGCAGTTCTTC. Amino acid sequence: CASSLGQGGHNEQFF.

This clonotype has a handful of counts. The rearrangement links TRBV9 to TRBJ2-3, with 7 bases matching TRBD2. Germline-derived CDR1 and CDR2 are SGDLS and YYNGEE. V gave up 0 bases and J gave up 10 bases; unmatched junction bases: 11. The CDR3 loop spans 15 amino acids. The CDR3 DNA reads TGTGCCAGCAGCGTAGAGGCGGGGGACGGTAAAGCGCAGTATTTT. This encodes CASSVEAGDGKAQYF.

At least ten counts were recorded for this clonotype. This sequence joins TRBV9 and TRBJ2-1; D is perhaps TRBD2 (6 bases). The germline V gene encodes CDR1 SGDLS and CDR2 YYNGEE. Trimming took off 10 bases at V and 4 bases at J, with 15 bases between the two ends. This CDR3 has 13 residues. The CDR3 region has the DNA TGTGCCTCGGGCGGGGCGGGGTACAATGAGCAGTTCTTC. It encodes CASGGAGYNEQFF.

This clonotype was observed many times. The chain combines TRBV13 with TRBJ2-1, with TRBD2 as a possible D gene (6 bases). Trimming cost V 0 bases and J 9 bases, with 15 bases left between them. CDR1 and CDR2 from the germline V gene are PRHDT and FYEKMQ (reference sequence). The CDR3 totals 15 residues. CDR3 sequence: CASSLGGTDEGEQFF. The CDR3 DNA follows: TGTGCCAGCAGCTTAGGCGGGACTGACGAGGGTGAGCAGTTCTTC.

This clonotype occurred many times. The chain is built from TRBV7-9 and TRBJ1-3; D not certain. V lost 5 bases to trimming and J lost 7 bases, with 9 bases between them. Germline-derived CDR1 and CDR2 are SEHNR and FQNEAQ (reference sequence). This CDR3 contains 12 residues. CDR3 DNA: TGTGCCAGCAGCCTAGATAGGAACACCATATATTTT. Amino acids: CASSLDRNTIYF. Supplemented by reference TRBV7-9 and TRBJ1-3, the full variable domain reads DTGVSQNPRHKITKRGQNVTFRCDPISEHNRLYWYRQTLGQGPEFLTYFQNEAQLEKSRLLSDRFSAERPKGSFSTLEIQRTEQGDSAMYLCASSLDRNTIYFGEGSWLTVV.

The sample holds many counts of this clonotype. The chain recombines TRBV6-5 with TRBJ2-3; D gene unclear. With 6 bases removed from V and 6 bases from J, the gap between germline ends came to 13 bases. From germline, CDR1 is MNHEY and CDR2 SVGAGI. The CDR3 contains 13 residues. The CDR3 DNA follows: TGTGCCAGCAGCCTCCGTAGCCGGGATACGCAGTATTTT. Protein: CASSLRSRDTQYF.

This clonotype was detected a few times. J is TRBJ2-1 and V is TRBV7-9; tentative D call: TRBD2 (6 bases). The CDR3 is 13 amino acids. CDR1 and CDR2 from the germline V gene are SEHNR and FQNEAQ (reference sequence). Trimming removed 5 bases at V and 6 bases at J, with 11 bases between. The CDR3 is CASSPAGSNEQFF. CDR3 bases: TGTGCCAGCAGCCCAGCGGGTAGCAATGAGCAGTTCTTC.

Ten or more counts support this clonotype. The chain combines TRBV29-1 with TRBJ2-1, with D tentatively TRBD1 (5 bases). Germline V gene data show CDR1 as SQVTM and CDR2 as ANQGSEA. The CDR3 has 13 amino acids. V was clipped by 7 bases and J by 4 bases, with 14 bases between them. The CDR3 bases are TGCAGCGGCACAGACAGAAATTACAATGAGCAGTTCTTC. Its protein is CSGTDRNYNEQFF.

Ten or more counts support this clonotype. V gene TRBV29-1 combines with J gene TRBJ2-1; possibly TRBD1 for D (6 bases). There are 13 residues in the CDR3. V was clipped by 6 bases and J by 7 bases, with 16 bases between them. In germline, CDR1 is SQVTM, CDR2 ANQGSEA. The CDR3 DNA reads as TGCAGCGTCCCAGTAATCGACAGGAATGAGCAGTTCTTC. Protein sequence: CSVPVIDRNEQFF.

A remark on this clonotype: A much larger clone sits a single nucleotide away, making a read error possible. The genes are TRBV7-2 and TRBJ2-3; D remains ambiguous. CDR1 SGHTA and CDR2 FQGNSA come from the germline V gene. Trimming took 1 base from V and 8 from J, leaving 4 bases between them. The CDR3 is made up of 11 amino acids. CDR3 loop: CTSSLDGTQYF. DNA for the CDR3: TGTACCAGCAGCTTAGACGGTACGCAGTATTTT.

This clonotype has a count of ten or more. As DNA, the CDR3 is TGTGCCAGCAGCTTGGGGATAGATACGCAGTATTTT. Protein product: CASSLGIDTQYF. This rearrangement joins TRBV5-6 to TRBJ2-3; D gene unclear. The CDR3 covers 12 residues. Between the trimmed V and J ends, which lost 0 bases and 5 bases, there was a span of 4 bases. Germline assignment: CDR1 SGHDT and CDR2 YYEEEE.

This clonotype has at least ten counts. V and J are TRBV12-3 or TRBV12-4 and TRBJ2-7; 7 positions agree with TRBD2. The CDR3 is 14 residues long. The trim removed 2 bases at V and 6 bases at J, leaving 7 bases unmatched. DNA of the CDR3: TGTGCCAGCAGTTTAAGCGGGGCCCTCGGCGAGCAGTACTTC. Residues: CASSLSGALGEQYF.

This clonotype was detected ten times or more. The J gene is TRBJ2-1, the V gene TRBV4-3; the match to TRBD1 covers 9 bases. The ends lost 1 base at V and 10 bases at J; junction bases unmatched: 8. The CDR3 sequence is 15 residues long. From germline, CDR1 is LGHNA and CDR2 YSLEER. The CDR3 sequence is CASSQVPTDRGEQFF. CDR3 bases: TGCGCCAGCAGCCAAGTCCCTACGGACAGGGGCGAGCAGTTCTTC.

The CDR3 protein is CASSFRDLWPFF. For the CDR3, the DNA is TGTGCCAGCAGTTTCCGGGACCTGTGGCCGTTCTTC. This chain links TRBV6-2 or TRBV6-3 with TRBJ2-1; D is perhaps TRBD1 or TRBD2 (5 bases each). Germline CDR1 is MNHEY and CDR2 is SVGEGT. The germline V and J ends were trimmed by 4 bases and 15 bases, with 16 bases remaining between them. There are 12 residues in the CDR3.

J is TRBJ1-5 and V is TRBV27; D remains ambiguous. There are 15 residues in the CDR3. The germline V gene encodes CDR1 MNHEY and CDR2 SMNVEV (reference sequence). V lost 4 bases and J 0 bases, leaving 10 bases between the germline ends. CDR3 loop: CASSWGTDSNQPQHF. The CDR3, as DNA: TGTGCCAGCAGTTGGGGAACGGATAGCAATCAGCCCCAGCATTTT.

This clonotype was seen at least ten times. The chain joins TRBV12-3 or TRBV12-4 to TRBJ2-3; 11 bases map to TRBD2. CDR3 size: 15 residues. The ends lost 6 bases at V and 5 bases at J; junction bases unmatched: 7. CDR3: CASRKGLAGLDTQYF. The CDR3 nucleotides read TGTGCCAGCAGGAAAGGACTAGCGGGTTTAGATACGCAGTATTTT.

This clonotype has ten or more counts. The CDR3 DNA sequence: TGTGCCAGCAGCTTACTACGGGAATATAATTCACCCCTCCACTTT. It is translated as CASSLLREYNSPLHF. This chain uses TRBV7-2 with TRBJ1-6; no firm D call. Trimming stripped 2 bases from V and 4 bases from J, with 9 bases between. Germline CDR1 SGHTA, CDR2 FQGNSA. This CDR3 region has 15 residues.

This clonotype appeared a few times. The chain has TRBV19 and TRBJ2-3, with D unclear. CDR3 length: 14 amino acids. The germline V gene has CDR1 LNHDA and CDR2 SQIVND (reference sequence). V gave up 10 bases and J gave up 0 bases, with 14 bases separating them. The CDR3 sequence is CAIATEDSTDTQYF. CDR3 in DNA: TGTGCCATTGCGACTGAGGATAGCACAGATACGCAGTATTTT.

In this sample, this clonotype turned up many times. The J gene is TRBJ2-5, the V gene TRBV7-9; TRBD2 is a possible D gene (5 bases). Germline CDR1 is SEHNR and CDR2 is FQNEAQ (reference sequence). This CDR3 region has 14 residues. Deletions cut 2 bases from V and 5 bases from J, with 12 bases between. The CDR3 bases are TGTGCCAGCAGCTTAAGAGGGCCTCTGGAGACCCAGTACTTC. Protein sequence: CASSLRGPLETQYF.

The rearrangement joins TRBV6-5 to TRBJ1-1, with TRBD1 as a possible D gene (5 bases). CDR3 length: 15 residues. V dropped 0 bases and J dropped 4 bases, with 12 bases sitting between them. Looked up from germline, CDR1 is MNHEY and CDR2 is SVGAGI. CDR3 DNA sequence: TGTGCCAGCAGTTACTCGGGTCCGGGGGGCACTGAAGCTTTCTTT. It specifies CASSYSGPGGTEAFF.